The 31 T cell receptor beta chains reported below all come from one sample, sequenced in a study of blood T cell repertoires in COVID-19. The table came from immunoSEQ multiplex PCR; TCRdb's copy has only in-frame clones and leaves some out. The table lists about 220,000 clones, 82% of them singletons, with about 3.3% in the top ten. The specimen was PBMCs or T cells enriched from blood (not recorded which). The receptor source for this set is a woman aged 60-75 years who had recovered from COVID-19.

This chain uses TRBV30 with TRBJ1-2, with D unclear. The CDR3 totals 15 residues. Trimming removed 2 bases from V and 6 bases from J, with 19 bases in between. Looked up from germline, CDR1 is GTSNPN and CDR2 is SVGIG (reference sequence). CDR3 nucleotide sequence: TGTGCCTGGAGTCCTCCGGGTCAGCGTTGGAATGGCTACACCTTC. Its protein is CAWSPPGQRWNGYTF.

The CDR3 nucleotides read TGTGCCAGCAGCCAAGATATGAGCGGGTACTACGAGCAGTACTTC. Protein sequence: CASSQDMSGYYEQYF. This rearrangement joins TRBV4-2 to TRBJ2-7; D might be TRBD2 (6 bases). The CDR3 runs to 15 residues. Trimming removed 0 bases from V and 3 bases from J, with 12 bases in between. Germline V gives CDR1 LGHNA, CDR2 YNFKEQ.

This clone appeared a few times. This chain uses TRBV6-5 with TRBJ1-2; the D is unclear. The V end was cut by 2 bases, the J end by 7 bases, with 11 bases between. The CDR3 has 13 residues. The germline gives CDR1 MNHEY, CDR2 SVGAGI. CDR3 DNA sequence: TGTGCCAGCAGTTACACGATCGGGTCTGGCTACACCTTC. Protein: CASSYTIGSGYTF.

V is TRBV19 and J is TRBJ1-5; 10 nucleotides match TRBD1. CDR1 is LNHDA and CDR2 is SQIVND in the germline V gene (reference sequence). V dropped 6 bases and J dropped 6; count of bases not matched to a gene: 11. This CDR3 has 16 amino acids. CDR3 sequence (DNA): TGTGCCAGTAGCAACGCCGGGACAGGGGAAGGTCAGCCCCAGCATTTT. Translating it yields CASSNAGTGEGQPQHF. Variable domain in full (rest from reference TRBV19 and TRBJ1-5): DGGITQSPKYLFRKEGQNVTLSCEQNLNHDAMYWYRQDPGQGLRLIYYSQIVNDFQKGDIAEGYSVSREKKESFPLTVTSAQKNPTAFYLCASSNAGTGEGQPQHFGDGTRLSIL.

CDR3 sequence: CASSVGFGGSTGELFF. CDR3 DNA: TGTGCCAGCAGCGTAGGTTTTGGTGGGAGCACCGGGGAGCTGTTTTTT. The chain links TRBV9 to TRBJ2-2; TRBD2 might be the D (5 bases). The V end was cut by 0 bases, the J end by 4 bases, with 13 bases between. Germline CDR1 reads SGDLS; CDR2 reads YYNGEE. This CDR3 region has 16 residues.

V gene TRBV13 combines with J gene TRBJ2-6; D ambiguous. The CDR3 length is 16 residues. The V end was cut by 5 bases, the J end by 2 bases, with 13 bases between. Per the germline V gene, CDR1 is PRHDT and CDR2 is FYEKMQ (reference sequence). DNA of the CDR3: TGTGCCAGCAGCGAGGCTTATAGGCCTGGGGCCAACGTCCTGACTTTC. Amino acids: CASSEAYRPGANVLTF.

V and J are TRBV4-3 and TRBJ1-2; 8 bases are shared with TRBD1. Trimming removed 11 bases from V and 0 bases from J; junction bases left unmatched: 8. CDR3 length: 14 residues. Germline V CDR1 and CDR2: LGHNA, YSLEER. The chain's CDR3 is CARLYRGSNYGYTF. CDR3 DNA sequence: TGCGCCCGGTTATACAGGGGGTCTAACTATGGCTACACCTTC.

This sequence joins TRBV9 and TRBJ1-6, with D possibly TRBD1 on 5 matching bases. The CDR3 covers 14 residues. The V end lost 2 bases, the J end lost 4 bases, and 7 bases lay between the germline ends. Germline V CDR1 and CDR2: SGDLS, YYNGEE. The CDR3 is CASSVDIYNSPLHF. CDR3 nucleotides: TGTGCCAGCAGCGTGGACATTTATAATTCACCCCTCCACTTT.

This clone has only a few counts. The V gene is TRBV7-2, the J gene TRBJ2-1; 9 bases agree with TRBD2. The length of the CDR3 is 16 residues. The V and J ends lost 1 base and 7 bases, in that order; junction bases with no gene match: 8. Germline loops: CDR1 SGHTA, CDR2 FQGNSA. This chain's CDR3 is CASSLDGRGGLNEQFF. The CDR3 DNA reads as TGTGCCAGCAGCTTAGATGGGCGGGGGGGCTTGAATGAGCAGTTCTTC.

This chain joins TRBV5-4 and TRBJ1-1; no firm D call. In germline, CDR1 is SGHNT, CDR2 YYREEE (reference sequence). V lost 0 bases to trimming and J lost 5 bases, with 14 bases between them. The CDR3 extends over 15 amino acids. The DNA for the CDR3 is TGTGCCAGCAGCTTGGATATCAGTTTATGGACTGAAGCTTTCTTT. This translates into CASSLDISLWTEAFF. Combining the CDR3 with reference TRBV5-4 and TRBJ1-1 gives the whole variable domain ETGVTQSPTHLIKTRGQQVTLRCSSQSGHNTVSWYQQALGQGPQFIFQYYREEENGRGNFPPRFSGLQFPNYSSELNVNALELDDSALYLCASSLDISLWTEAFFGQGTRLTVV.

The chain employs TRBV18 and TRBJ1-3; D is uncertain. CDR3 size: 14 residues. CDR1 and CDR2 from the germline V gene are KGHSH and LQKENI. V gave up 4 bases and J gave up 5 bases, with 12 bases separating them. The CDR3 nucleotides are TGTGCCAGCTCACGAGAGGTTCAAAGAAACACCATATATTTT. Amino acids: CASSREVQRNTIYF. Based on the CDR3 plus reference TRBV18 and TRBJ1-3, the full variable domain is NAGVMQNPRHLVRRRGQEARLRCSPMKGHSHVYWYRQLPEEGLKFMVYLQKENIIDESGMPKERFSAEFPKEGPSILRIQQVVRGDSAAYFCASSREVQRNTIYFGEGSWLTVV.

The CDR3, as DNA: TGTGCCAGCAGCCAGACAGATTTAAACATTCAGTACTTC. Amino acid sequence: CASSQTDLNIQYF. The chain joins TRBV6-2 or TRBV6-3 to TRBJ2-4; maybe TRBD1 (5 bases). The V end lost 6 bases, the J end lost 6 bases, and 12 bases lay between the germline ends. The CDR3 runs to 13 residues. Germline V gene sequence: CDR1 MNHEY, CDR2 SVGEGT.

The genes are TRBV4-1 and TRBJ2-2, with 7 positions matching TRBD2. V lost 0 bases to trimming and J lost 3 bases; unmatched junction nucleotides: 1. This CDR3 has 15 residues. The germline CDR1 and CDR2 sequences are MGHRA and YSYEKL. Written as DNA, the CDR3 is TGCGCCAGCAGCCAAGAGGGACTACACACCGGGGAGCTGTTTTTT. Its translation: CASSQEGLHTGELFF.

This clone has a handful of counts. The chain couples TRBV19 to TRBJ2-3; 14 bases match TRBD2. V shed 4 bases, J shed 1 base, and the junction held 10 bases outside the gene matches. Looked up from germline, CDR1 is LNHDA and CDR2 is SQIVND (reference sequence). The CDR3 sequence is 19 residues long. CDR3 nucleotides: TGTGCCAGTAGTAGAACGGGACTAGCGGGAGTTGGGGGCACAGATACGCAGTATTTT. Encoded protein: CASSRTGLAGVGGTDTQYF.

The V call is TRBV6-5, the J call TRBJ1-1; the match to TRBD1 covers 7 bases. With V trimmed by 5 bases and J by 7 bases, 7 bases remained unmatched. This CDR3 contains 13 residues. From germline, CDR1 is MNHEY and CDR2 SVGAGI. The CDR3 DNA follows: TGTGCCAGCAGTAACGACAGGGATGGTGAAGCTTTCTTT. Translated: CASSNDRDGEAFF.

The chain carries TRBV30 and TRBJ1-1, with 9 bases that match TRBD1. From germline, CDR1 is GTSNPN and CDR2 SVGIG (reference sequence). The CDR3 contains 14 residues. The trim removed 2 bases at V and 11 bases at J, leaving 12 bases unmatched. CDR3 in amino acids: CAWSPSGTGTSAFF. The CDR3 nucleotides are TGTGCCTGGAGTCCCTCCGGGACAGGGACATCGGCTTTCTTT.

This chain uses TRBV10-1 with TRBJ2-1; possible D gene TRBD2, 5 bases. Per germline, CDR1 WNHNN and CDR2 SYGVQD (reference sequence). This CDR3 spans 18 amino acids. Trimming cost V 0 bases and J 1 base, with 16 bases left between them. The CDR3: CASSESFSWRVSYNEQFF. The CDR3 region has the DNA TGCGCCAGCAGTGAGTCGTTCTCATGGCGGGTATCCTACAATGAGCAGTTCTTC.

The chain is built from TRBV5-1 and TRBJ1-6; 9 nucleotides agree with TRBD1. Germline V gene data show CDR1 as SGHRS and CDR2 as YFSETQ. The junction had 1 base not matched to a gene; V was cut back by 2 bases and J by 7 bases. CDR3 size: 14 residues. DNA of the CDR3: TGCGCCAGCAGCTTTGGACAGGGGAATTCACCCCTCCACTTT. Translation: CASSFGQGNSPLHF.

Remarks on this clone: This sample includes further DNA sequences coding for the same CDR3. The CDR3 coding sequence is TGTGCCAGCAGCTTGGTTCAGGGGCTGGGGGAGACCCAGTACTTC. The encoded protein is CASSLVQGLGETQYF. The V gene is TRBV5-6, the J gene TRBJ2-5; perhaps TRBD1 as D (6 bases). CDR1 and CDR2 from the germline V gene are SGHDT and YYEEEE. V lost 0 bases and J lost 5, with 14 bases in between. The CDR3 consists of 15 residues.

This chain connects TRBV6-5 to TRBJ2-1, with D possibly being TRBD1 (7 bases). The CDR3 loop spans 14 amino acids. V was pared by 5 bases and J by 8 bases, with 16 bases between. Germline values: CDR1 MNHEY, CDR2 SVGAGI. This CDR3 is CASSHRGTGDEQFF. The CDR3 DNA reads as TGTGCCAGCAGTCACAGGGGTACGGGAGATGAGCAGTTCTTC.

The sample holds one count of this clone. The chain carries TRBV11-1 and TRBJ2-7, with 9 nucleotides matching TRBD1. The germline V gene has CDR1 SGHAT and CDR2 FQDESV (reference sequence). There are 15 residues in the CDR3. The ends lost 0 bases at V and 2 bases at J; junction bases unmatched: 2. The CDR3 region has the DNA TGTGCCAGCAGCTTAGCAGGGACAGGGACCTACGAGCAGTACTTC. Protein product: CASSLAGTGTYEQYF.

The chain carries TRBV7-3 and TRBJ2-1, with TRBD1 matching 10 bases. There are 16 residues in the CDR3. Germline CDR1 and CDR2: SGHTA and FQGTGA. The J segment lost 2 bases and the V segment lost 3 bases, leaving 4 bases of the junction unmatched. CDR3 region: CASSLQGTGAYNEQFF. The CDR3 nucleotides read TGTGCCAGCAGCTTGCAGGGGACAGGGGCCTACAATGAGCAGTTCTTC.

This clone was counted a single time. The chain combines TRBV11-2 with TRBJ2-5; D uncertain. CDR1 is SGHAT, CDR2 FQNNGV, per germline. This CDR3 comprises 14 residues. V dropped 4 bases and J dropped 1 base, with 10 bases sitting between them. The CDR3 is CASSSVGAQETQYF. The CDR3 nucleotides read TGTGCCAGCAGCTCGGTCGGAGCCCAAGAGACCCAGTACTTC. The full variable domain, its missing parts supplied by reference TRBV11-2 and TRBJ2-5, is EAGVAQSPRYKIIEKRQSVAFWCNPISGHATLYWYQQILGQGPKLLIQFQNNGVVDDSQLPKDRFSAERLKGVDSTLKIQPAKLEDSAVYLCASSSVGAQETQYFGPGTRLLVL.

This chain connects TRBV5-5 to TRBJ1-1, with 7 bases identical to TRBD1. The CDR3 loop spans 14 amino acids. From germline, CDR1 is SGHKS and CDR2 YYEKEE (reference sequence). V shed 7 bases, J shed 3 bases, and the junction held 9 bases outside the gene matches. CDR3 coding DNA: TGTGCCAGCGGGACAGTTGGAGGTCACACTGAAGCTTTCTTT. As protein: CASGTVGGHTEAFF. The entire variable domain, with the rest obtained from reference TRBV5-5 and TRBJ1-1, is as follows: DAGVTQSPTHLIKTRGQQVTLRCSPISGHKSVSWYQQVLGQGPQFIFQYYEKEERGRGNFPDRFSARQFPNYSSELNVNALLLGDSALYLCASGTVGGHTEAFFGQGTRLTVV.

The table lists this clone with a few counts. The chain joins TRBV7-6 to TRBJ1-6, with 7 bases fitting TRBD1. The germline gives CDR1 SGHVS, CDR2 FNYEAQ. The CDR3 spans 14 residues. Losses at the gene ends were 5 bases for V and 4 bases for J; bases not matched to a gene: 2. The CDR3 DNA follows: TGTGCCAGCAGCCCGGGACAGTATAATTCACCCCTCCACTTT. Encoded protein: CASSPGQYNSPLHF.

This clone has a handful of counts. This chain links TRBV27 with TRBJ2-7, with 9 bases identical to TRBD1. Looked up from germline, CDR1 is MNHEY and CDR2 is SMNVEV (reference sequence). V gave up 5 bases and J gave up 10 bases; unmatched junction bases: 15. The CDR3 sequence is 15 residues long. DNA of the CDR3: TGTGCCAGCAGTCGGGGGGACAGGGTAGGATTCAGACAGTACTTC. This gives the protein CASSRGDRVGFRQYF.

This chain connects TRBV3-1 (or the pseudogene TRBV3-2) to TRBJ1-1; 8 bases agree with TRBD1. Trimming cost V 5 bases and J 4 bases; bases outside gene matches: 6. CDR1 and CDR2 from the germline V gene are LGHDT and YNNKEL (reference sequence). The CDR3 covers 14 residues. The chain's CDR3 is CASSKSDRGTEAFF. The CDR3 coding sequence is TGTGCCAGCAGCAAGAGTGACAGGGGCACTGAAGCTTTCTTT.

This chain joins TRBV11-3 and TRBJ2-1, with no clear D. V was trimmed by 4 bases and J by 0 bases, leaving 4 bases between them. This CDR3 is 13 amino acids long. CDR1 and CDR2 from the germline V gene are SGHNT and YENEEA. The DNA of the CDR3 is TGTGCCAGCAGCTCCCTCTCCTACAATGAGCAGTTCTTC. Its translation is CASSSLSYNEQFF.

The V call is TRBV29-1, the J call TRBJ1-5, with a weak D call TRBD1 (5 bases). V was pared by 4 bases and J by 2 bases, with 6 bases between. CDR1 and CDR2 from the germline V gene are SQVTM and ANQGSEA. The CDR3 has 12 residues. The CDR3 reads CSVGQRNQPQHF. The CDR3 DNA reads TGCAGCGTTGGACAGCGCAATCAGCCCCAGCATTTT.

The chain carries TRBV6-5 and TRBJ1-3, with unresolved D. The CDR3 is 12 residues long. Germline CDR1 and CDR2: MNHEY and SVGAGI. V lost 11 bases and J lost 0, with 8 bases in between. This chain's CDR3 is CAGGGSGNTIYF. In DNA form, the CDR3 reads TGTGCCGGTGGAGGCTCTGGAAACACCATATATTTT.

The chain joins TRBV7-9 to TRBJ2-3; TRBD2 matches at 11 bases. J lost 4 bases, V lost 2 bases, and 2 bases had no gene match. CDR1 SEHNR and CDR2 FQNEAQ come from the germline V gene (reference sequence). The CDR3 has 15 amino acids. CDR3 sequence: CASSLLAGGSDTQYF. In DNA, the CDR3 is TGTGCCAGCAGCTTACTAGCGGGAGGATCAGATACGCAGTATTTT.